A single sample gave rise to the 27 T cell receptor beta chains below, sequenced in a study of T cells in Graves' hyperthyroidism and ophthalmopathy. The TCR beta CDR3 regions underwent amplification using RNA transcripts as the source. The primer set for the first-round RT-PCR of the TCR CDR3 was HTBI. TCRdb reanalysed the multiplex PCR reads using MiXCR and keeps one entry per CDR3 protein. The table has a few hundred thousand distinct CDR3 sequences, 15% to 17% seen once. The sequenced sample consisted of blood. Source of these receptors: a woman aged 25 to 39 with Graves' hyperthyroidism.

The rearrangement uses TRBV29-1 and TRBJ1-1; possible D gene TRBD1, 5 bases. Trimming took off 5 bases at V and 11 bases at J, with 21 bases between the two ends. This CDR3 spans 13 amino acids. Germline V gives CDR1 SQVTM, CDR2 ANQGSEA. The CDR3 loop is CSVFTPGPNGAFF. CDR3 bases: TGCAGCGTTTTCACACCGGGACCGAACGGGGCTTTCTTT.

This clonotype was counted many times. V and J are TRBV7-9 and TRBJ2-7; 9 bases fit TRBD1. Losses at the gene ends were 5 bases for V and 5 bases for J; bases not matched to a gene: 10. The germline gives CDR1 SEHNR, CDR2 FQNEAQ (reference sequence). The CDR3 contains 15 residues. CDR3 in DNA: TGTGCCAGCAGCCGATTTACCGGGACAGGGAACGAGCAGTACTTC. Encoded protein: CASSRFTGTGNEQYF.

This clonotype was observed a few times. The genes are TRBV20-1 and TRBJ1-1; D is possibly TRBD1 (6 bases). The germline V gene encodes CDR1 DFQATT and CDR2 SNEGSKA (reference sequence). The CDR3 length is 14 residues. Trimming cost V 0 bases and J 3 bases, with 11 bases left between them. The chain's CDR3 is CSARDVQGYTEAFF. The CDR3 DNA sequence: TGCAGTGCTAGAGATGTGCAGGGGTACACTGAAGCTTTCTTT.

This clonotype was detected only a few times. The rearrangement uses TRBV20-1 and TRBJ2-1, with 8 bases fitting TRBD2. Germline trimming cut 1 base from V and 10 bases from J; bases unmatched to any gene: 9. The length of the CDR3 is 14 residues. Germline V lookup: CDR1 DFQATT, CDR2 SNEGSKA (reference sequence). The CDR3 reads CSARGRTSWWEQFF. CDR3 DNA: TGCAGTGCTAGAGGCAGGACTAGCTGGTGGGAGCAGTTCTTC.

This chain links TRBV4-2 with TRBJ1-2; no reliable D call. The CDR3 length is 15 residues. Germline CDR1 LGHNA, CDR2 YNFKEQ. Trimming cost V 1 base and J 4 bases, with 13 bases left between them. CDR3 sequence reads: CASSQAPEDSYGYTF. CDR3 sequence (DNA): TGTGCCAGCAGCCAAGCTCCGGAAGATTCCTATGGCTACACCTTC.

This clonotype has a handful of counts. One end of the junction fails to match germline, which may point to a read error. The chain has TRBV4-3 and TRBJ1-5; no firm D call. Germline CDR1 LGHNA, CDR2 YSLEER. This CDR3 spans 13 amino acids. The CDR3 region has the DNA TGCGCCAGCGGCCAAGATGGGAATCAGCCCCAGCATTTT. Protein product: CASGQDGNQPQHF.

Only a few counts were recorded for this clonotype. This chain connects TRBV3-1 to TRBJ1-3, with D uncertain. The germline V gene has CDR1 LGHDT and CDR2 YNNKEL (reference sequence). This CDR3 region has 14 residues. Trimming took off 1 base at V and 0 bases at J, with 4 bases between the two ends. Here the CDR3 DNA reads TGTGCCAGCAGCCAAGTCAGCTCTGGAAACACCATATATTTT. Its protein is CASSQVSSGNTIYF.

A remark on this clonotype: This may be a read error, as it is one base from a much larger clone. In nucleotides, the CDR3 is TGTGCCAGCAAGGAGGGAAGCTCCTACAATGAGCAGTTCTTC. It codes for CASKEGSSYNEQFF. The V and J genes are TRBV28 and TRBJ2-1; maybe TRBD2 (6 bases). Per the germline V gene, CDR1 is MDHEN and CDR2 is SYDVKM. The ends were cut back, 7 bases at V and 0 bases at J, with 10 bases in the middle. The CDR3 length is 14 residues.

This clonotype appeared many times. V and J are TRBV2 and TRBJ2-3; a weak D match, TRBD2 (6 bases). Germline-derived CDR1 and CDR2 are SNHLY and FYNNEI. Trimming shortened V by 3 bases and J by 1 base, and 8 bases separated the two germline ends. This CDR3 spans 14 amino acids. Written as DNA, the CDR3 is TGTGCCAGCAGTGATAGCGGACGCACAGATACGCAGTATTTT. It encodes CASSDSGRTDTQYF.

Here the CDR3 DNA reads TGTGCCAGCAGTGAATGGCGGAGCTCCTACAATGAGCAGTTCTTC. Its translation is CASSEWRSSYNEQFF. This rearrangement joins TRBV6-1 to TRBJ2-1; D is ambiguous. Trimming took 2 bases from V and 0 from J, leaving 8 bases between them. Germline values: CDR1 MNHNS, CDR2 SASEGT. The CDR3 totals 15 residues.

This clonotype was detected ten times or more. V usage is TRBV7-2 and J usage is TRBJ1-1; D gene uncertain. There are 16 residues in the CDR3. The V gene lost 1 base and the J gene lost 1 base, with 13 bases spanning the gap. In germline, CDR1 is SGHTA, CDR2 FQGNSA. For the CDR3, the DNA is TGTGCCAGCAGCTTAGGTCGGGGAAGGGAGAACACTGAAGCTTTCTTT. This codes for CASSLGRGRENTEAFF. The full variable domain, completed using reference TRBV7-2 and TRBJ1-1, is GAGVSQSPSNKVTEKGKDVELRCDPISGHTALYWYRQSLGQGLEFLIYFQGNSAPDKSGLPSDRFSAERTGGSVSTLTIQRTQQEDSAVYLCASSLGRGRENTEAFFGQGTRLTVV.

This clonotype was seen ten or more times. J is TRBJ2-2 and V is TRBV30, with 9 bases lining up with TRBD1. Germline trimming cut 3 bases from V and 3 bases from J; bases unmatched to any gene: 5. Germline V CDR1 and CDR2: GTSNPN, SVGIG (reference sequence). This CDR3 has 15 amino acids. The CDR3 coding sequence is TGTGCCTGGAGGTCGGACAGGGGTCACACCGGGGAGCTGTTTTTT. Translated, it gives CAWRSDRGHTGELFF.

Of note for this clonotype: A much larger clone differs from this one at a single base, so this may be a read error. The chain recombines TRBV20-1 with TRBJ1-6; 10 bases are shared with TRBD1. With V trimmed by 0 bases and J by 8 bases, 7 bases remained unmatched. The germline V gene encodes CDR1 DFQATT and CDR2 SNEGSKA (reference sequence). The CDR3 has 16 residues. This CDR3 is CSARDSGDRGDSPLHF. CDR3 bases: TGCAGTGCTAGAGATAGTGGGGACAGGGGTGATTCACCCCTCCACTTT.

This clonotype was picked up a small number of times. The rearrangement links TRBV6-1 to TRBJ1-5, with D unresolved. Trimming removed 1 base from V and 3 bases from J, with 7 bases in between. The CDR3 extends over 14 amino acids. The V gene's germline CDR1 is MNHNS and CDR2 SASEGT. The CDR3 spells CASSEGQTNQPQHF. The CDR3 bases are TGTGCCAGCAGTGAAGGTCAGACCAATCAGCCCCAGCATTTT.

This clonotype has a count of ten or more. This rearrangement joins TRBV6-2 or TRBV6-3 to TRBJ1-5; 9 positions match TRBD1. The junction had 5 bases not matched to a gene; V was cut back by 5 bases and J by 6 bases. Germline V gene data show CDR1 as MNHEY and CDR2 as SVGEGT. This CDR3 region has 14 residues. The CDR3 DNA reads as TGTGCCAGCAGTCCCGGACAGGGGAGTCAGCCCCAGCATTTT. Its translation is CASSPGQGSQPQHF.

V gene TRBV12-3 or TRBV12-4 combines with J gene TRBJ2-1; D not resolved. V shed 6 bases and J shed 3 bases, with 12 bases lying between them. The CDR3 runs 14 residues. In nucleotides, the CDR3 is TGTGCCAGCAGCCCCACTGGGTACTACAATGAGCAGTTCTTC. Protein product: CASSPTGYYNEQFF.

In its sample, this clonotype was seen a few times. A much larger clone sits a single nucleotide away, making a read error possible. V gene TRBV12-3 or TRBV12-4 combines with J gene TRBJ2-3, with a tentative D call TRBD1 (5 bases). V was clipped by 6 bases and J by 2 bases, with 12 bases between them. The CDR3 runs to 14 residues. The CDR3 nucleotides are TGTGCCAGCAGGTCAGGGTTCTCCACAGATACGCAGTATTTT. It yields the protein CASRSGFSTDTQYF.

Worth noting for this clonotype: One base away lies a much larger clone, so this may be a sequencing read error. The V call is TRBV2, the J call TRBJ2-1; no definite D call. Between the trimmed V and J ends, which lost 8 bases and 2 bases, there was a span of 16 bases. The CDR3 is 15 amino acids. Germline values: CDR1 SNHLY, CDR2 FYNNEI. CDR3 coding DNA: TGTGCCAGCCGCCACTTCATCTCAGCCTACAATGAGCAGTTCTTC. Translating gives CASRHFISAYNEQFF. The complete variable domain, with remaining parts taken from reference TRBV2 and TRBJ2-1, reads EPEVTQTPSHQVTQMGQEVILRCVPISNHLYFYWYRQILGQKVEFLVSFYNNEISEKSEIFDDQFSVERPDGSNFTLKIRSTKLEDSAMYFCASRHFISAYNEQFFGPGTRLTVL.

The V call is TRBV25-1, the J call TRBJ1-2; weak D call: TRBD1 (5 bases). This CDR3 spans 12 amino acids. CDR1 is MGHDK and CDR2 is SYGVNS in the germline V gene. V lost 6 bases to trimming and J lost 4 bases, with 9 bases between them. CDR3 coding DNA: TGTGCCAGCAGGACAGATCCCTATGGCTACACCTTC. Its protein product is CASRTDPYGYTF.

At least ten counts were recorded for this clonotype. The chain couples TRBV6-1 to TRBJ1-2; 10 nucleotides line up with TRBD1. The CDR3 totals 13 residues. Germline trimming cut 6 bases from V and 8 bases from J; bases unmatched to any gene: 6. Germline CDR1 MNHNS, CDR2 SASEGT. CDR3 residues: CASSPGQGSGYTF. DNA for the CDR3: TGTGCCAGCAGCCCGGGACAGGGGAGCGGCTACACCTTC.

In its sample, this clonotype was seen a few times. V usage is TRBV7-9 and J usage is TRBJ2-3, with 9 nucleotides matching TRBD2. CDR3 length: 15 amino acids. Germline V gene data show CDR1 as SEHNR and CDR2 as FQNEAQ (reference sequence). The junction had 7 bases not matched to a gene; V was cut back by 7 bases and J by 2 bases. This CDR3 reads CASNTGTSFTDTQYF. The CDR3 DNA is TGTGCCAGCAACACCGGGACTAGCTTCACAGATACGCAGTATTTT. Supplemented by reference TRBV7-9 and TRBJ2-3, the full variable domain reads DTGVSQNPRHKITKRGQNVTFRCDPISEHNRLYWYRQTLGQGPEFLTYFQNEAQLEKSRLLSDRFSAERPKGSFSTLEIQRTEQGDSAMYLCASNTGTSFTDTQYFGPGTRLTVL.

At least ten counts were recorded for this clonotype. The rearrangement uses TRBV30 and TRBJ2-7, with D perhaps TRBD2 (6 bases). This CDR3 is built from 14 residues. Deletions cut 5 bases from V and 4 bases from J, with 18 bases between. Germline V gene sequence: CDR1 GTSNPN, CDR2 SVGIG (reference sequence). This chain's CDR3 is CAWGRPGEKYEQYF. CDR3 coding DNA: TGTGCCTGGGGAAGACCGGGAGAGAAGTACGAGCAGTACTTC.

The chain joins TRBV7-9 to TRBJ1-3; 7 nucleotides line up with TRBD1. Per germline, CDR1 SEHNR and CDR2 FQNEAQ (reference sequence). Trimming took 5 bases from V and 2 from J; bases not matched to a gene: 12. This CDR3 region has 17 residues. The CDR3 here is CASSLKRGPGTGNTIYF. Written as DNA, the CDR3 is TGTGCCAGCAGCCTAAAGAGGGGGCCTGGTACTGGAAACACCATATATTTT.

This clonotype was detected many times. This rearrangement joins TRBV6-2 or TRBV6-3 to TRBJ2-2; TRBD2 matches at 10 bases. The length of the CDR3 is 16 residues. Trimming at V came to 5 bases and at J to 3 bases, leaving 6 bases not matched to a gene. Germline CDR1 and CDR2: MNHEY and SVGEGT. The CDR3 DNA follows: TGTGCCAGCAGTGCCCCAGGGACTAGCGACACCGGGGAGCTGTTTTTT. Translating gives CASSAPGTSDTGELFF.

This chain uses TRBV11-2 with TRBJ2-3, with TRBD2 identical over 8 bases. The V segment lost 5 bases and the J segment 6 bases; nucleotides outside the gene matches: 10. Germline V CDR1 and CDR2: SGHAT, FQNNGV. The CDR3 has 15 amino acids. The DNA of the CDR3 is TGTGCCAGCAGCCTTGACGGGACTAGGGCGGATACGCAGTATTTT. Translation: CASSLDGTRADTQYF.

In its sample, this clonotype was seen a few times. This rearrangement joins TRBV7-2 to TRBJ1-1; tentative D call: TRBD1 (5 bases). The CDR3 totals 14 residues. V lost 0 bases and J 3 bases, leaving 8 bases between the germline ends. Germline CDR1 reads SGHTA; CDR2 reads FQGNSA. CDR3 sequence (DNA): TGTGCCAGCAGCTTAGCCCGGGGCTACACTGAAGCTTTCTTT. This gives the protein CASSLARGYTEAFF.

The chain joins TRBV5-1 to TRBJ2-7; 13 nucleotides align to TRBD2. The CDR3 is 17 amino acids. The V gene end was trimmed by 4 bases and the J gene end by 2 bases; junction bases not matched to a gene: 9. CDR1 SGHRS and CDR2 YFSETQ come from the germline V gene. CDR3 bases: TGCGCCAGCAGCCCCGAAACCGGGACTAGCGGGACCTACGAGCAGTACTTC. This translates into CASSPETGTSGTYEQYF.